The T cell receptor (beta chain) described here comes from a study of CD8+CD57+ T cells in acquired aplastic anemia (dated by TCRdb to the late 2010s). About the full investigation: Extracted DNA from sorted CD4+ and CD8+ cells averaged 3.2 ug, ranging from about 0.17 to 30 ug. Healthy donor samples averaged roughly 9.8 million reads for CD4+ and 11.0 million for CD8+ cells.

TCR repertoires of sorted CD4+ and CD8+ blood T cells from severe aplastic anemia patients and healthy subjects were deep-sequenced in the study. Ficoll-Paque density gradient centrifugation was used to isolate peripheral blood mononuclear cells. CD4+ and CD8+ T cells were sorted by FACS or magnetic beads before DNA extraction. Profiling of TCR beta VDJ combinations and CDR3 sequences used genomic DNA as the template. TCR repertoire sequencing was run on an Illumina HiSeq 2000. Per the authors' processing: Repertoires were assessed using TRBV/TRBJ rearrangement plots, CDR3 size and DJ length profiles, and Simpson's diversity index. The immunodominant clone was defined as the most abundant DNA sequence in deep sequencing data. CDR3 amino acid sequences were screened for sharing across subjects and were compared with published repertoires and the VDJdb database. The public reads were quality trimmed at Q25 with fastp and then assembled into clones with MiXCR by TCRdb, keeping productive beta chains. All rows with the same CDR3 protein become a single entry with the most common DNA and genes. The authors' filters were not applied to this entry. Present in this sample are 150,000 to 200,000 distinct CDR3 sequences, about 60% of which were seen just once. The ten largest clones capture 45% of the sample.

As concerns this clonotype: No antigen is known for it. Base qualities are missing; no much larger clone stands one base away.

The paper as a whole reports these results and caveats: Patients and healthy controls showed no significant difference in CD8+ Simpson's diversity (P=0.060). Around 27 CD8+ CDR3 sequences were shared between patients and controls but appeared highly expressed in patients and within their immunodominant clones.

The TCR was taken from a human donor in good health. The sample consisted of sorted CD4+, CD8+, or CD8+CD57+ T cells (not recorded which) from PBMCs.

For the CDR3, the sequence is CASSKGPDYEQYF. The sequenced DNA: TGTGCCAGCTCCAAGGGCCCTGACTACGAGCAGTACTTC. The V and J genes are TRBV7-9 and TRBJ2-7, with the D gene call left open. The germline V gene (reference sequence) specifies SEHNR as CDR1 and FQNEAQ as CDR2. The CDR3 sequence holds 13 residues, the cysteine and phenylalanine included. The sequence is cut down to CDR3 DNA, 39 bases in frame from base 1. V is clipped by 8 bases and J by 3 bases, and the sequence between their germline boundaries is 14 bases long.